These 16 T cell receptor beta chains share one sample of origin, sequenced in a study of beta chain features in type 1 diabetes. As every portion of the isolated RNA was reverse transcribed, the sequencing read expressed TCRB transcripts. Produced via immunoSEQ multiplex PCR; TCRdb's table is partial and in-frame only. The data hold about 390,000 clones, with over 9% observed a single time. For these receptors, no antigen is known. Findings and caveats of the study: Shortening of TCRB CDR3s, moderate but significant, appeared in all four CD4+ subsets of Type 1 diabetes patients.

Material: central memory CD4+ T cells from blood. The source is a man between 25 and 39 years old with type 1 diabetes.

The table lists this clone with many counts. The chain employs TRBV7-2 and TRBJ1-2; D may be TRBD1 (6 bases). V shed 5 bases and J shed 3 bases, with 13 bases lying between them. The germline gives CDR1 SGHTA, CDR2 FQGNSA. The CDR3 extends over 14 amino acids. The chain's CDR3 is CASSLQGIDYGYTF. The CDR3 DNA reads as TGTGCCAGCAGCCTACAGGGAATCGACTATGGCTACACCTTC.

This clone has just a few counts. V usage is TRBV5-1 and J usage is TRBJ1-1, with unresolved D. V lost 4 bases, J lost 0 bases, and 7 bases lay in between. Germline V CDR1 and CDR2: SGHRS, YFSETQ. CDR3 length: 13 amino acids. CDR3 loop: CASSAELNTEAFF. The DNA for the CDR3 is TGCGCCAGCAGCGCGGAGTTGAACACTGAAGCTTTCTTT. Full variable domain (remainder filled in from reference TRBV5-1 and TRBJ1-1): KAGVTQTPRYLIKTRGQQVTLSCSPISGHRSVSWYQQTPGQGLQFLFEYFSETQRNKGNFPGRFSGRQFSNSRSEMNVSTLELGDSALYLCASSAELNTEAFFGQGTRLTVV.

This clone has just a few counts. The CDR3 protein is CASSDGTIKETQYF. The CDR3 DNA is TGTGCCAGCAGTGACGGGACAATAAAAGAGACCCAGTACTTC. The genes are TRBV6-1 and TRBJ2-5; tentatively, D is TRBD1 (6 bases). V lost 3 bases to trimming and J lost 3 bases, with 11 bases between them. This CDR3 has 14 residues. The germline V gene has CDR1 MNHNS and CDR2 SASEGT.

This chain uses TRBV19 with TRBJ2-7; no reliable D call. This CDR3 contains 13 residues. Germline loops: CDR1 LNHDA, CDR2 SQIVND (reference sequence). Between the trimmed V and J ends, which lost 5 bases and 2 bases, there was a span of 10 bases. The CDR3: CASSGYEAYEQYF. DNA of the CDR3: TGTGCCAGTAGTGGATATGAGGCCTACGAGCAGTACTTC.

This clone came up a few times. The CDR3 nucleotides are TGTGCCAGCAGTGAATTTGCCGCCGCAGCGAATCAGCCCCAGCATTTT. Its protein product is CASSEFAAAANQPQHF. The V gene is TRBV6-1, the J gene TRBJ1-5; no reliable D call. The germline V gene has CDR1 MNHNS and CDR2 SASEGT. This CDR3 is 16 amino acids long. Trimming stripped 2 bases from V and 4 bases from J, with 15 bases between.

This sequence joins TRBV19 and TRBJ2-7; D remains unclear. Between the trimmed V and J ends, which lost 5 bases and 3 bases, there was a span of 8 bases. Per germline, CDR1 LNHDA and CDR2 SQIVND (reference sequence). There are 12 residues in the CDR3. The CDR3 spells CASSRFGYEQYF. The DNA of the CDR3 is TGTGCCAGTAGTCGGTTCGGCTACGAGCAGTACTTC.

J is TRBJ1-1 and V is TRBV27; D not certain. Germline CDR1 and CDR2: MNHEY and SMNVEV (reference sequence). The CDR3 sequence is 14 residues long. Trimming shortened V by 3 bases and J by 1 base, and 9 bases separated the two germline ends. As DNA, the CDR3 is TGTGCCAGCAGTTTCTTGGCTTCGAACACTGAAGCTTTCTTT. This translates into CASSFLASNTEAFF.

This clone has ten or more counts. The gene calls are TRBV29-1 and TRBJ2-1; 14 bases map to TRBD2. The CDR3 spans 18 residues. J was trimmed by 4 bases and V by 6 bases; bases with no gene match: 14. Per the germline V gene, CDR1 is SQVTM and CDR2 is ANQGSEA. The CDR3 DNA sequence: TGCAGCGTCTCCGGGACTAGCGGGAGTGGGGGGAGTTACAATGAGCAGTTCTTC. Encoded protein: CSVSGTSGSGGSYNEQFF.

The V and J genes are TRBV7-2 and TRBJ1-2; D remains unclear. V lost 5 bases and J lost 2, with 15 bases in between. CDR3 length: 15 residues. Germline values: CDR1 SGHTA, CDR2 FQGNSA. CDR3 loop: CASSHPATENYGYTF. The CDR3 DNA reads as TGTGCCAGCAGCCATCCCGCTACAGAGAACTATGGCTACACCTTC.

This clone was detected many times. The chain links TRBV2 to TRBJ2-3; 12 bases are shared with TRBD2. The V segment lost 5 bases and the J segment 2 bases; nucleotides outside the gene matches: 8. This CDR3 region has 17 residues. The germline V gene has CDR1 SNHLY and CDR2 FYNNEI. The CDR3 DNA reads TGTGCCAGCAGTCAAAGACTAGCGGGAGATTTCACAGATACGCAGTATTTT. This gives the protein CASSQRLAGDFTDTQYF.

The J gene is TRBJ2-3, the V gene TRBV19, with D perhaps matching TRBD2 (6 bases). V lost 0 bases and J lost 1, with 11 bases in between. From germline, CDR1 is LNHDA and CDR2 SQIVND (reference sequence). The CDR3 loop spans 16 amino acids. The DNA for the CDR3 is TGTGCCAGTAGTATAGATCTATGGGGGGGCACAGATACGCAGTATTTT. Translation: CASSIDLWGGTDTQYF.

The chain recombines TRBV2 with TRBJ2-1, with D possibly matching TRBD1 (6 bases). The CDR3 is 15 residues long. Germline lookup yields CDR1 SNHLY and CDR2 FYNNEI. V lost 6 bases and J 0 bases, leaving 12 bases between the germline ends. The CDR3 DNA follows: TGTGCCAGCAGCTTACAGGACAGCTCCTACAATGAGCAGTTCTTC. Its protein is CASSLQDSSYNEQFF.

The CDR3 DNA follows: TGTGCCAGTAGTATCTGGCGGGAGGGCGGCGGGGAGCAGTTCTTC. Amino acids: CASSIWREGGGEQFF. This chain joins TRBV19 and TRBJ2-1; 9 bases align to TRBD2. The length of the CDR3 is 15 residues. The V gene's germline CDR1 is LNHDA and CDR2 SQIVND (reference sequence). V lost 3 bases, J lost 10 bases, and 10 bases stayed unmatched. The full variable domain, rest sourced from reference TRBV19 and TRBJ2-1, is DGGITQSPKYLFRKEGQNVTLSCEQNLNHDAMYWYRQDPGQGLRLIYYSQIVNDFQKGDIAEGYSVSREKKESFPLTVTSAQKNPTAFYLCASSIWREGGGEQFFGPGTRLTVL.

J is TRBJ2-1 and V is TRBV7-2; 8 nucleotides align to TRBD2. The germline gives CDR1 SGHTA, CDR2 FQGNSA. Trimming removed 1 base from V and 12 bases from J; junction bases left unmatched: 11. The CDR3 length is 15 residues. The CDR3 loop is CASSLVSGTPGGQFF. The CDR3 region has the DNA TGTGCCAGCAGCTTAGTTAGCGGGACCCCAGGCGGGCAGTTCTTC.

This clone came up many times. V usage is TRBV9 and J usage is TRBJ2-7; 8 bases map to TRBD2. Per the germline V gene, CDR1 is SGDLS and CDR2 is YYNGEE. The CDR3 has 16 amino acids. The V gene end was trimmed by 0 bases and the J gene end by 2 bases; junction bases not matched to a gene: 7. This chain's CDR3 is CASSVGPGGLPYEQYF. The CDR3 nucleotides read TGTGCCAGCAGCGTAGGTCCGGGAGGGCTGCCCTACGAGCAGTACTTC. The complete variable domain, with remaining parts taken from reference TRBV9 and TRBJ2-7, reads DSGVTQTPKHLITATGQRVTLRCSPRSGDLSVYWYQQSLDQGLQFLIQYYNGEERAKGNILERFSAQQFPDLHSELNLSSLELGDSALYFCASSVGPGGLPYEQYFGPGTRLTVT.

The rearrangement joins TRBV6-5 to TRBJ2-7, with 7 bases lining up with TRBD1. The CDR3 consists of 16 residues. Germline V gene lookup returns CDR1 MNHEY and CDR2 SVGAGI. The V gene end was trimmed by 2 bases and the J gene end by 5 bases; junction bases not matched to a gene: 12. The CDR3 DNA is TGTGCCAGCAGTTACGGGGTAGGGACAGCAAACCACGAGCAGTACTTC. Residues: CASSYGVGTANHEQYF.